Reported below is one TCR beta chain. Its antigen is as yet unknown. The V gene's germline CDR1 is MNHEY and CDR2 SMNVEV (reference sequence). CDR3 length: 17 amino acids. Germline trimming cut 3 bases from V and 1 base from J; bases unmatched to any gene: 10. This entry comes from a study of T cell responses to AZD1222 COVID-19 vaccine. Clones were sequenced by immunoSEQ multiplex PCR, and TCRdb holds only the in-frame ones, with some missing. Among under 130,000 clones listed, 91% were seen once. Study-wide points: The study found Spike-specific TCR breadth and depth rose after two AZD1222 doses. In all cases, repertoires were sampled only after the peak T cell response. Donors were largely white British and mainly female; clonal diversity was possibly underestimated.

This TCR was sampled from an adult in good health. Specimen: peripheral blood, collected on day 0 of AZD1222 vaccination. V is TRBV27 and J is TRBJ2-3; 7 positions match TRBD2. The CDR3 sequence: CASSFTLAERGTDTQYF. The CDR3 DNA reads TGTGCCAGCAGTTTTACTCTAGCGGAGAGGGGCACAGATACGCAGTATTTT.